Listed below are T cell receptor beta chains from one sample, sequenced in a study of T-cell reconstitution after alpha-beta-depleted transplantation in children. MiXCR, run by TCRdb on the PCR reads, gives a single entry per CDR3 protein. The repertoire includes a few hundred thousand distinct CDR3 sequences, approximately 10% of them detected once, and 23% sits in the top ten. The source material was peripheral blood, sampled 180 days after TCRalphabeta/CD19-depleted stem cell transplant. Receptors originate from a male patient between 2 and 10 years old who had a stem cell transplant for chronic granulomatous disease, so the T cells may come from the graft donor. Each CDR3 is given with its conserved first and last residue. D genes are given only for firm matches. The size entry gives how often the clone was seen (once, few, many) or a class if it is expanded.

CASSPRRRDEQYF	TGTGCCAGCAGCCCTCGACGCCGGGACGAGCAGTACTTC	NA	many	TRBJ2-7	TRBV12-3/TRBV12-4
CASNTIRQGSNTEAFF	TGTGCCAGCAACACAATACGACAGGGTTCGAACACTGAAGCTTTCTTT	TRBD1	many	TRBJ1-1	TRBV11-2
CASSLGLAGWPEQFF	TGCGCCAGCAGCTTAGGACTAGCGGGATGGCCCGAGCAGTTCTTC	TRBD2	many	TRBJ2-1	TRBV5-1
CSAKSGRARYEQYF	TGCAGTGCTAAGAGCGGGAGGGCCCGGTACGAGCAGTACTTC	TRBD2	many	TRBJ2-7	TRBV20-1
CASSVGLAGSSYEQYF	TGTGCCAGCAGTGTGGGACTAGCGGGATCCTCCTACGAGCAGTACTTC	TRBD2	many	TRBJ2-7	TRBV12-3/TRBV12-4
CTSSPDPLAGGPGANVLTF	TGTACCAGCAGCCCTGACCCCCTAGCGGGAGGGCCTGGGGCCAACGTCCTGACTTTC	TRBD2	few	TRBJ2-6	TRBV3-1
CASSVGQREVNEQFF	TGTGCCAGCAGCGTGGGACAGCGGGAGGTCAATGAGCAGTTCTTC	TRBD2	few	TRBJ2-1	TRBV5-4
CASSQTAYEQYF	TGTGCCAGCAGCCAAACAGCTTACGAGCAGTACTTC	NA	many	TRBJ2-7	TRBV14
CASSLGSKSAGRTEAFF	TGCGCCAGCAGCTTGGGGTCAAAGAGCGCGGGAAGGACTGAAGCTTTCTTT	NA	many	TRBJ1-1	TRBV5-1
CASRWDGYTDTQYF	TGCGCCAGCAGATGGGACGGCTACACAGATACGCAGTATTTT	NA	many	TRBJ2-3	TRBV5-1
CSVVIAENYGYTF	TGCAGCGTTGTAATTGCGGAAAACTATGGCTACACCTTC	NA	many	TRBJ1-2	TRBV29-1